The rows below give T cell receptor beta chains drawn from one sample of a study of identical twins. TCRdb itself ran the 5' RACE reads through MiXCR, one entry per CDR3 protein. The table has 200,000 to 250,000 distinct CDR3 sequences, 7.5% seen once; the top ten hold over 5%. These records were also assigned to another study, of yellow fever vaccine responses in identical twins.

The sequenced material came from CD8+ T cells sorted from blood. These receptors all stem from a woman aged 18-29 years in good health. Both conserved end residues are part of each CDR3. Fields, in order: D gene, V gene, J gene, clone size, CDR3 protein, CDR3 DNA. The D gene is left open where the match is weak. The size entry is marked missing in some rows and otherwise reads once, few, many or a size class.

>TRBD2|TRBV7-8|TRBJ2-5|many
CASSHRKGEGETQYF
TGTGCCAGCAGCCACCGGAAAGGGGAGGGAGAGACCCAGTACTTC
>NA|TRBV7-9|TRBJ1-2|many
CASSPYAYGYTF
TGTGCCAGCAGCCCCTACGCTTATGGCTACACCTTC
>TRBD1|TRBV7-9|TRBJ2-7|many
CASSLRNLTGDLYEQYF
TGTGCCAGCAGCTTAAGGAACTTGACAGGGGACCTTTACGAGCAGTACTTC
>NA|TRBV20-1|TRBJ1-2|many
CSARSEGGLNYGYTF
TGCAGTGCTCGAAGTGAGGGGGGATTGAACTATGGCTACACCTTC
>NA|TRBV6-1|TRBJ2-1|NA
CASSHLALKQDNNEQFF
TGTGCCAGCAGTCATCTGGCCTTAAAACAGGATAACAATGAGCAGTTCTTC
>NA|TRBV2|TRBJ2-3|few
CASSELWDTDTQYF
TGTGCCAGCAGTGAACTCTGGGACACAGATACGCAGTATTTT
>NA|TRBV21-1|TRBJ1-2|NA
CASMGGQGTYGYTF
TGTGCCAGCATGGGGGGACAGGGGACCTATGGCTACACCTTC
>TRBD2|TRBV20-1|TRBJ2-1|many
CSASGLAGVLSYNEQFF
TGCAGTGCTAGCGGGCTAGCGGGAGTCCTCTCCTACAATGAGCAGTTCTTC
>TRBD2|TRBV18|TRBJ2-3|few
CASSNSGDTDTQYF
TGTGCCAGCTCGAATAGCGGGGACACAGATACGCAGTATTTT
>TRBD1|TRBV15|TRBJ2-7|many
CATSRDQGQGAYEQYF
TGTGCCACCAGCAGAGATCAGGGACAGGGGGCCTACGAGCAGTACTTC